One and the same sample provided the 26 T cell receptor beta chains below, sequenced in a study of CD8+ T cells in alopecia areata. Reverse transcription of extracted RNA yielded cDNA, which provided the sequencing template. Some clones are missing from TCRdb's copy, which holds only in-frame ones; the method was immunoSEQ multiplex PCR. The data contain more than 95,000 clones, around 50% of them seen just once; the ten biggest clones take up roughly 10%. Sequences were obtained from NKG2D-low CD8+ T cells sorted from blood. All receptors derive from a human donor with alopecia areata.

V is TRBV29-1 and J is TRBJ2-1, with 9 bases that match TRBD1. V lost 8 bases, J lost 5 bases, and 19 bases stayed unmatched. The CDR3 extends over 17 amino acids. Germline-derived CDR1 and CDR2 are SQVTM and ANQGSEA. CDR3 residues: CSCRPWARTGANNEQFF. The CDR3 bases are TGCAGCTGTCGCCCTTGGGCCCGGACAGGGGCCAACAATGAGCAGTTCTTC.

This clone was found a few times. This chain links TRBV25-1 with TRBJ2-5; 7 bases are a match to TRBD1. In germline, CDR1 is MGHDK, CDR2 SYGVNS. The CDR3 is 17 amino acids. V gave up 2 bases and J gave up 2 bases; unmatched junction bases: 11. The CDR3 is CASSELWTGGDQETQYF. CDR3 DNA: TGTGCCAGCAGTGAACTCTGGACAGGAGGCGATCAAGAGACCCAGTACTTC.

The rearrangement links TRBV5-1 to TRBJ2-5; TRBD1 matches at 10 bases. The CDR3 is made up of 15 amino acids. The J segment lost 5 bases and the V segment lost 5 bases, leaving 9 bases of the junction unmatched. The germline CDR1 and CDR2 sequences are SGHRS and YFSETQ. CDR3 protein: CASSDATGGLETQYF. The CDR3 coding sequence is TGCGCCAGCAGTGATGCGACAGGGGGCCTGGAGACCCAGTACTTC.

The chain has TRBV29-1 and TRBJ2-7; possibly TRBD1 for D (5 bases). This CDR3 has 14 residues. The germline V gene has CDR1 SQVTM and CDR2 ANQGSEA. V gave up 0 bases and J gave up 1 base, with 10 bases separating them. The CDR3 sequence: CSVEDPGYSYEQYF. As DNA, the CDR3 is TGCAGCGTTGAAGACCCAGGGTATTCCTACGAGCAGTACTTC.

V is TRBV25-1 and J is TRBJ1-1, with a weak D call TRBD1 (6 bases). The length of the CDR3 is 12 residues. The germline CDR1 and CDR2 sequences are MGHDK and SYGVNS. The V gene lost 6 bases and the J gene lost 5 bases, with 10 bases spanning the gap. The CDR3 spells CASSGQPTEAFF. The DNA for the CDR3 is TGTGCCAGCAGCGGACAGCCAACTGAAGCTTTCTTT.

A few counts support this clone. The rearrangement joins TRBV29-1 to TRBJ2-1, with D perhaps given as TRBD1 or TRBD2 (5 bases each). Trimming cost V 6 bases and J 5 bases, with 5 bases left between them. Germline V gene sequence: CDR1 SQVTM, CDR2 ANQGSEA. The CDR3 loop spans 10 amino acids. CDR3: CSVGHNEQFF. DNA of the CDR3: TGCAGCGTGGGACACAATGAGCAGTTCTTC.

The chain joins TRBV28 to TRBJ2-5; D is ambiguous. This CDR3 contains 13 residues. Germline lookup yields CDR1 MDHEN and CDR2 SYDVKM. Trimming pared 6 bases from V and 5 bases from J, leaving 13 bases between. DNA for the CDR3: TGTGCCAGCAGCCTACGACTGTGGGAGACCCAGTACTTC. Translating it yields CASSLRLWETQYF.

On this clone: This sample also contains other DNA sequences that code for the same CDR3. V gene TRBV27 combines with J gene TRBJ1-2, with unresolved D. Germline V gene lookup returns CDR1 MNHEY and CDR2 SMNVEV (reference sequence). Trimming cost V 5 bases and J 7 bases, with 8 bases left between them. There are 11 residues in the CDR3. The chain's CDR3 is CASSGSGGYTF. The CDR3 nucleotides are TGTGCCAGCAGTGGATCGGGTGGCTACACCTTC.

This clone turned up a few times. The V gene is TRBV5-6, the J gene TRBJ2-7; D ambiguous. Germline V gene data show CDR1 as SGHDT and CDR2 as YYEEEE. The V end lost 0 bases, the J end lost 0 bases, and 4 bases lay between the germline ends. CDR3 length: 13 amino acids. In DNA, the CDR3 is TGTGCCAGCAGCTTGGGAAGCTCCTACGAGCAGTACTTC. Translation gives CASSLGSSYEQYF.

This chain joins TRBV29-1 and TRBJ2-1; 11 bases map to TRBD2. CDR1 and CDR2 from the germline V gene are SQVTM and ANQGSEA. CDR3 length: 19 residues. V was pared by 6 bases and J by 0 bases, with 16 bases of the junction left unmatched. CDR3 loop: CSVTPLAGDHSSSYNEQFF. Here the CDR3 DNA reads TGCAGCGTGACCCCACTAGCGGGAGATCATTCAAGCTCCTACAATGAGCAGTTCTTC.

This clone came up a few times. The CDR3, as DNA: TGCGCCAGCAGTCAACCCCGACAGGGGGGGCATCAGCCCCAGCATTTT. This codes for CASSQPRQGGHQPQHF. J is TRBJ1-5 and V is TRBV23-1, with 9 bases matching TRBD1. TRBV23-1 is an ORF, with its function uncertain. J gave up 5 bases and V 2 bases, and 7 bases lay outside the gene matches. This CDR3 has 16 amino acids.

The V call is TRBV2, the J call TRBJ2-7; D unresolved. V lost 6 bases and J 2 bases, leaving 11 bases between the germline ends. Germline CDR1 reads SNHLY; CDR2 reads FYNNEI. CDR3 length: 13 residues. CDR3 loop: CASSGNPAYEQYF. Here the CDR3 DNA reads TGTGCCAGCAGCGGCAATCCAGCCTACGAGCAGTACTTC. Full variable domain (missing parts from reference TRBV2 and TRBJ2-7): EPEVTQTPSHQVTQMGQEVILRCVPISNHLYFYWYRQILGQKVEFLVSFYNNEISEKSEIFDDQFSVERPDGSNFTLKIRSTKLEDSAMYFCASSGNPAYEQYFGPGTRLTVT.

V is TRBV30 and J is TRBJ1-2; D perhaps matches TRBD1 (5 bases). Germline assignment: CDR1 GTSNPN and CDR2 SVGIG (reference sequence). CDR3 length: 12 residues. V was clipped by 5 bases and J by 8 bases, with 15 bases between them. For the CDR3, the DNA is TGTGCCTGGGCTACAGGTCCCGAAGGCTACACCTTC. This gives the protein CAWATGPEGYTF.

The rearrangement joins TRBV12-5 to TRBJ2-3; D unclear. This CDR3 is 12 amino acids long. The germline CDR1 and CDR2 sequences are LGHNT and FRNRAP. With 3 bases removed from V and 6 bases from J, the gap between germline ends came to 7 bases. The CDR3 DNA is TGTGCTAGTGGTTTTGGTTACGATACGCAGTATTTT. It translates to CASGFGYDTQYF. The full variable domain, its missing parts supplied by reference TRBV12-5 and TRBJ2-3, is DARVTQTPRHKVTEMGQEVTMRCQPILGHNTVFWYRQTMMQGLELLAYFRNRAPLDDSGMPKDRFSAEMPDATLATLKIQPSEPRDSAVYFCASGFGYDTQYFGPGTRLTVL.

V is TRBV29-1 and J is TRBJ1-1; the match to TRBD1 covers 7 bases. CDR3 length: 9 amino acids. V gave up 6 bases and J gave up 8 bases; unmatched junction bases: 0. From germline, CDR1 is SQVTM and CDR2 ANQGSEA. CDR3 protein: CSVGQEAFF. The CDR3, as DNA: TGCAGCGTGGGACAGGAAGCTTTCTTT.

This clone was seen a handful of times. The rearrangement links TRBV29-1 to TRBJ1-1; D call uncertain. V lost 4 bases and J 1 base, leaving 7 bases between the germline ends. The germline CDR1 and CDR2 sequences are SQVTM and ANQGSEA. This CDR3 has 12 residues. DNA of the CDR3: TGCAGCGTTGTAGGGAGGAACACTGAAGCTTTCTTT. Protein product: CSVVGRNTEAFF.

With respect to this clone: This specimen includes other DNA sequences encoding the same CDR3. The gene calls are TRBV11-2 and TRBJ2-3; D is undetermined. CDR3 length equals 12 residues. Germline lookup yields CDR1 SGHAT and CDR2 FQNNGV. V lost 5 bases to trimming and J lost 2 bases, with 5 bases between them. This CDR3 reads CASSPSTDTQYF. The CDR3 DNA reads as TGTGCCAGCAGCCCCTCCACAGATACGCAGTATTTT.

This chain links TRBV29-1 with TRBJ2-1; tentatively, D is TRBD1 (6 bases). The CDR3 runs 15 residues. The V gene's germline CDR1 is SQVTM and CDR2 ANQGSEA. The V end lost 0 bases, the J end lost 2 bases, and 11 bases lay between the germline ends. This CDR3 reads CSVEDKGTPYNEQFF. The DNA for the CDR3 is TGCAGCGTTGAAGATAAAGGGACACCCTACAATGAGCAGTTCTTC.

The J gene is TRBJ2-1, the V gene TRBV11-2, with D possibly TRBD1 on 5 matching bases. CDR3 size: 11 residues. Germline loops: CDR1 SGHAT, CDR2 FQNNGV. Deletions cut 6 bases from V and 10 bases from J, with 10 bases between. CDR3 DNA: TGTGCCAGCAGTTCCCCAGGGGAGCAGTTCTTC. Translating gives CASSSPGEQFF.

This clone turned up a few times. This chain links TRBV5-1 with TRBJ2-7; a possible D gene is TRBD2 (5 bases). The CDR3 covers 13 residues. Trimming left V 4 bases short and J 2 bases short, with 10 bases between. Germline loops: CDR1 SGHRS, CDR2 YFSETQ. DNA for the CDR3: TGCGCCAGCAGCCAGGCGGGTACCTACGAGCAGTACTTC. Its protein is CASSQAGTYEQYF. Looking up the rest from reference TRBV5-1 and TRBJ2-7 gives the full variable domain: KAGVTQTPRYLIKTRGQQVTLSCSPISGHRSVSWYQQTPGQGLQFLFEYFSETQRNKGNFPGRFSGRQFSNSRSEMNVSTLELGDSALYLCASSQAGTYEQYFGPGTRLTVT.

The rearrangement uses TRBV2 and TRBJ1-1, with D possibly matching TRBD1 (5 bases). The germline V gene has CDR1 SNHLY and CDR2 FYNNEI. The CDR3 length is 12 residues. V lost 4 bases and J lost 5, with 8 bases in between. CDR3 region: CASSVQGTEAFF. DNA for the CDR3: TGTGCCAGCAGTGTTCAGGGTACTGAAGCTTTCTTT. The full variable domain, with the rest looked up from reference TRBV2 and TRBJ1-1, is EPEVTQTPSHQVTQMGQEVILRCVPISNHLYFYWYRQILGQKVEFLVSFYNNEISEKSEIFDDQFSVERPDGSNFTLKIRSTKLEDSAMYFCASSVQGTEAFFGQGTRLTVV.

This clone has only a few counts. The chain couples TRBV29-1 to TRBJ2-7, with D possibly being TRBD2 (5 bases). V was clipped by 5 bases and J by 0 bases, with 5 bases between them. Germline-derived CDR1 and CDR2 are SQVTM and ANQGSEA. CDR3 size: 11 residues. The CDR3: CSVTSSYEQYF. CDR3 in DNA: TGCAGCGTTACTAGCTCCTACGAGCAGTACTTC.

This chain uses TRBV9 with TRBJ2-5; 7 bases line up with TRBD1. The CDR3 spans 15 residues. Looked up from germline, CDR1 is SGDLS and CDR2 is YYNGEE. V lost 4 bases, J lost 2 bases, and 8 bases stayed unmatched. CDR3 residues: CASSPNRGLQETQYF. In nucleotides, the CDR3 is TGTGCCAGCAGCCCTAACAGGGGCCTACAAGAGACCCAGTACTTC.

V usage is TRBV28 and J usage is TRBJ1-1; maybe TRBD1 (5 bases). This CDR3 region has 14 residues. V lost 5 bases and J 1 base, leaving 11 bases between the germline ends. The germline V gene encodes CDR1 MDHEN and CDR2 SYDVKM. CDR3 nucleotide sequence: TGTGCCAGCAGTGAGGTGGGGACGAACACTGAAGCTTTCTTT. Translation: CASSEVGTNTEAFF.

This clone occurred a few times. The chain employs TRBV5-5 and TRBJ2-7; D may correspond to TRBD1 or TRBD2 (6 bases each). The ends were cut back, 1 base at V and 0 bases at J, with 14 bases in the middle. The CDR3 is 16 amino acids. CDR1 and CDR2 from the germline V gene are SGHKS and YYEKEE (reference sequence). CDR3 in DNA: TGTGCCAGCAGCTTGACTGGAGGGGGTGACTCCTACGAGCAGTACTTC. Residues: CASSLTGGGDSYEQYF.

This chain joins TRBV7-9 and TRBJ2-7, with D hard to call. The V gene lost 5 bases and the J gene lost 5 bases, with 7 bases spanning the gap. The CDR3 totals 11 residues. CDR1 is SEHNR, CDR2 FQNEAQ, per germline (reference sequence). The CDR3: CASSSPNEQYF. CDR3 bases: TGTGCCAGCAGCAGCCCTAACGAGCAGTACTTC. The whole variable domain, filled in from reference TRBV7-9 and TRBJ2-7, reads DTGVSQNPRHKITKRGQNVTFRCDPISEHNRLYWYRQTLGQGPEFLTYFQNEAQLEKSRLLSDRFSAERPKGSFSTLEIQRTEQGDSAMYLCASSSPNEQYFGPGTRLTVT.